A single sample gave rise to the 19 T cell receptor beta chains below, sequenced in a study of T cells after somatic rescue of genetic block. Repertoires were generated with immunoSEQ multiplex PCR, while TCRdb's copy carries only in-frame clones and drops some. The sample lists 80,000 to 90,000 clones; about nine tenths were seen once. The sequenced sample consisted of peripheral blood mononuclear cells (PBMCs). These receptors originate from a woman between 18 and 29 years old.

The chain employs TRBV18 and TRBJ1-1; D gene ambiguous. Germline-derived CDR1 and CDR2 are KGHSH and LQKENI. The V gene lost 2 bases and the J gene lost 0 bases, with 10 bases spanning the gap. The CDR3 has 15 amino acids. CDR3 loop: CASSPTAALNTEAFF. CDR3 bases: TGTGCCAGCTCACCAACGGCAGCATTGAACACTGAAGCTTTCTTT.

The chain couples TRBV7-9 to TRBJ2-7; TRBD1 might be the D (6 bases). CDR1 is SEHNR and CDR2 is FQNEAQ in the germline V gene (reference sequence). The V end was cut by 5 bases, the J end by 0 bases, with 17 bases between. CDR3 length: 16 amino acids. CDR3 DNA: TGTGCCAGCAGCCCCCTATTCAGGGGTAGCTCCTACGAGCAGTACTTC. Amino acid sequence: CASSPLFRGSSYEQYF.

Here the CDR3 reads CASSTDRNWDGYTF. In nucleotides, the CDR3 is TGTGCCAGCAGTACCGACAGGAACTGGGATGGCTACACCTTC. The V gene is TRBV25-1, the J gene TRBJ1-2, with a weak D call TRBD1 (6 bases). Trimming shortened V by 5 bases and J by 6 bases, and 16 bases separated the two germline ends. CDR3 length: 14 amino acids. CDR1 is MGHDK and CDR2 is SYGVNS in the germline V gene.

J is TRBJ1-2 and V is TRBV4-3; D is unresolved. Germline V lookup: CDR1 LGHNA, CDR2 YSLEER. This CDR3 spans 16 amino acids. V was clipped by 4 bases and J by 4 bases, with 19 bases between them. The chain's CDR3 is CASSRTRAGWFYGYTF. The CDR3 DNA sequence: TGCGCCAGCAGCCGGACGCGTGCGGGGTGGTTCTATGGCTACACCTTC.

This chain joins TRBV4-1 and TRBJ1-4; D remains unclear. V dropped 0 bases and J dropped 5 bases, with 19 bases sitting between them. The germline gives CDR1 MGHRA, CDR2 YSYEKL. There are 18 residues in the CDR3. The CDR3: CASSQDPRSHQLNEKLFF. In nucleotides, the CDR3 is TGCGCCAGCAGCCAAGATCCCAGAAGCCACCAATTAAATGAAAAACTGTTTTTT.

The rearrangement uses TRBV6-1 and TRBJ2-1, with TRBD2 matching 9 bases. CDR1 MNHNS and CDR2 SASEGT come from the germline V gene. The CDR3 extends over 15 amino acids. Trimming at V came to 4 bases and at J to 3 bases, leaving 4 bases not matched to a gene. The CDR3 protein is CASSGVAGDYNEQFF. The DNA for the CDR3 is TGTGCCAGCAGTGGGGTAGCGGGAGACTACAATGAGCAGTTCTTC.

This sequence joins TRBV7-9 and TRBJ2-7, with 8 bases lining up with TRBD1. Trimming took 3 bases from V and 4 from J; bases not matched to a gene: 8. The CDR3 sequence is 15 residues long. Germline CDR1 is SEHNR and CDR2 is FQNEAQ (reference sequence). In DNA, the CDR3 is TGTGCCAGCAGCTTCGGTACCGGACAGGGTTACGAGCAGTACTTC. Translation gives CASSFGTGQGYEQYF.

This clone was observed once. The V call is TRBV6-5, the J call TRBJ2-6; D is ambiguous. CDR3 length: 15 residues. Germline CDR1 and CDR2: MNHEY and SVGAGI. V dropped 6 bases and J dropped 0 bases, with 9 bases sitting between them. The CDR3 nucleotides are TGTGCCAGCAGGCGCGGCCACTCTGGGGCCAACGTCCTGACTTTC. It encodes CASRRGHSGANVLTF.

The chain carries TRBV9 and TRBJ2-7, with a possible D match to TRBD1 (5 bases). Looked up from germline, CDR1 is SGDLS and CDR2 is YYNGEE. The CDR3 has 12 residues. With 4 bases removed from V and 3 bases from J, the gap between germline ends came to 8 bases. The CDR3 nucleotides read TGTGCCAGCAGCCCTGACAGCTACGAGCAGTACTTC. Translating gives CASSPDSYEQYF.

The genes are TRBV11-1 and TRBJ2-7; D is possibly TRBD1 (5 bases). The V and J ends lost 1 base and 0 bases respectively, with 7 bases between them. This CDR3 contains 14 residues. Germline CDR1 SGHAT, CDR2 FQDESV (reference sequence). CDR3 protein: CASSLEGDSYEQYF. The CDR3 DNA is TGTGCCAGCAGCTTAGAAGGGGACTCCTACGAGCAGTACTTC.

The V gene is TRBV18, the J gene TRBJ2-5, with 7 bases lining up with TRBD1. V gave up 3 bases and J gave up 2 bases; unmatched junction bases: 9. This CDR3 contains 16 residues. CDR1 is KGHSH, CDR2 LQKENI, per germline. Written as DNA, the CDR3 is TGTGCCAGCTCACCCCCGAGGAAGACAGGGCAAGAGACCCAGTACTTC. Translation gives CASSPPRKTGQETQYF.

CDR3 sequence (DNA): TGTGCCAGCAGTAACCGGGGATCGGTGGGCTACACCTTC. Translation gives CASSNRGSVGYTF. The chain uses TRBV27 and TRBJ1-2; unclear D gene. The CDR3 has 13 amino acids. V shed 5 bases and J shed 8 bases, with 15 bases lying between them. The germline V gene has CDR1 MNHEY and CDR2 SMNVEV (reference sequence).

Notes on this clone: The conserved phenylalanine or tryptophan normally closing the CDR3 is absent here, so this likely arose from a read error. The chain has TRBV5-6 and TRBJ1-2; tentatively, D is TRBD1 (5 bases). Deletions cut 4 bases from V and 2 bases from J, with 21 bases between. The CDR3 length is 17 residues. The germline gives CDR1 SGHDT, CDR2 YYEEEE. This CDR3 is CASSHPGPRRVNYGYTL. The CDR3 nucleotides read TGTGCCAGCAGCCACCCGGGACCAAGGAGGGTCAACTATGGCTACACCCTC.

The CDR3 region is CASSHGTSGAYNEQFF. In DNA form, the CDR3 reads TGTGCCAGCAGCCACGGGACTAGCGGGGCCTACAATGAGCAGTTCTTC. V usage is TRBV11-2 and J usage is TRBJ2-1, with 13 bases aligning to TRBD2. V lost 5 bases, J lost 2 bases, and 3 bases stayed unmatched. Germline V lookup: CDR1 SGHAT, CDR2 FQNNGV. The CDR3 length is 16 residues.

The V and J genes are TRBV5-1 and TRBJ1-1; a weak D match, TRBD1 (6 bases). Germline loops: CDR1 SGHRS, CDR2 YFSETQ. The CDR3 runs 15 residues. V was trimmed by 0 bases and J by 2 bases, leaving 11 bases between them. In nucleotides, the CDR3 is TGCGCCAGCAGCTTGGGGGGACACCCTAACACTGAAGCTTTCTTT. Protein sequence: CASSLGGHPNTEAFF.

The chain links TRBV29-1 to TRBJ1-1; no reliable D call. The V end was cut by 3 bases, the J end by 4 bases, with 21 bases between. Per the germline V gene, CDR1 is SQVTM and CDR2 is ANQGSEA. This CDR3 spans 16 amino acids. This chain's CDR3 is CSVEKSRVAGPTEAFF. In nucleotides, the CDR3 is TGCAGCGTTGAGAAGTCGAGGGTGGCAGGACCCACTGAAGCTTTCTTT. Drawing the rest from reference TRBV29-1 and TRBJ1-1, the complete variable domain is SAVISQKPSRDICQRGTSLTIQCQVDSQVTMMFWYRQQPGQSLTLIATANQGSEATYESGFVIDKFPISRPNLTFSTLTVSNMSPEDSSIYLCSVEKSRVAGPTEAFFGQGTRLTVV.

This clone is a singleton in its sample. V usage is TRBV6-5 and J usage is TRBJ1-1; TRBD1 is a possible D gene (6 bases). From germline, CDR1 is MNHEY and CDR2 SVGAGI. This CDR3 contains 13 residues. V was cut by 7 bases and J by 3 bases, with 12 bases left in between. The CDR3 coding sequence is TGTGCCAGCAACAAAGGGGGTTACACTGAAGCTTTCTTT. This sequence encodes CASNKGGYTEAFF.

V usage is TRBV5-1 and J usage is TRBJ2-5; maybe TRBD2 (6 bases). The CDR3 totals 16 residues. V gave up 2 bases and J gave up 0 bases, with 14 bases separating them. Germline CDR1 is SGHRS and CDR2 is YFSETQ. The CDR3 loop is CASSFEAGTYQETQYF. The CDR3 DNA is TGCGCCAGCAGCTTTGAGGCGGGGACGTACCAAGAGACCCAGTACTTC.

The genes are TRBV7-8 and TRBJ2-7; a possible D gene is TRBD2 (5 bases). Trimming removed 1 base from V and 0 bases from J, with 10 bases in between. The CDR3 has 15 amino acids. Germline-derived CDR1 and CDR2 are SGHVS and FQNEAQ. CDR3 nucleotide sequence: TGTGCCAGCAGCTTAGTCGGGGTTTCCTCCTACGAGCAGTACTTC. This gives the protein CASSLVGVSSYEQYF.